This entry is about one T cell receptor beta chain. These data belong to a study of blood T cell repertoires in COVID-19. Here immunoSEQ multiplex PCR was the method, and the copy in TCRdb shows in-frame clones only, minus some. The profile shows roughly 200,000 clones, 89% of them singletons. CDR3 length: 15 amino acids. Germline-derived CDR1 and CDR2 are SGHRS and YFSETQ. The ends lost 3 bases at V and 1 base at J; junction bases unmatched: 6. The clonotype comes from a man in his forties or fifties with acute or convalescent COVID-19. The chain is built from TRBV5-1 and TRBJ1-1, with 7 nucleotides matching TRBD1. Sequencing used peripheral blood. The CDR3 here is CASSSLGQKNTEAFF. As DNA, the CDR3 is TGCGCCAGCAGCTCTCTGGGACAGAAGAACACTGAAGCTTTCTTT.